Below are 26 T cell receptor beta chains sequenced from a single sample in a study of radiation and T cells in renal cell carcinoma. The time point is: blood 2 weeks post-SBRT. This sample's treatment: 15 Gy SBRT to primary tumor, nephrectomy 4 weeks later. Method: immunoSEQ multiplex PCR; TCRdb's copy keeps in-frame clones and lacks some. The data show 100,000 to 150,000 clones, 88% seen once. The sample consisted of blood, taken from a patient whose treatment included radiotherapy and nephrectomy. Receptors originate from a woman in her 70s with renal cell carcinoma.

J is TRBJ1-2 and V is TRBV28, with no clear D. CDR1 and CDR2 from the germline V gene are MDHEN and SYDVKM. The CDR3 sequence is 12 residues long. Trimming stripped 8 bases from V and 2 bases from J, with 9 bases between. DNA of the CDR3: TGTGCCAGCGTTGGGGTCAACTATGGCTACACCTTC. It encodes CASVGVNYGYTF.

The chain is built from TRBV7-2 and TRBJ2-7; 10 nucleotides agree with TRBD1. CDR1 is SGHTA, CDR2 FQGNSA, per germline. The ends lost 5 bases at V and 6 bases at J; junction bases unmatched: 10. CDR3 length: 15 residues. The CDR3 loop is CASSPSPGTGAEQYF. CDR3 sequence (DNA): TGTGCCAGCAGCCCGAGTCCCGGGACAGGGGCCGAGCAGTACTTC.

The chain carries TRBV19 and TRBJ2-3; the D is unclear. This CDR3 spans 11 amino acids. Germline CDR1 reads LNHDA; CDR2 reads SQIVND (reference sequence). V was trimmed by 8 bases and J by 6 bases, leaving 9 bases between them. This CDR3 reads CASQTVDTQYF. CDR3 sequence (DNA): TGTGCCAGTCAAACGGTGGATACGCAGTATTTT.

This rearrangement joins TRBV9 to TRBJ1-2; D not resolved. V gave up 0 bases and J gave up 4 bases, with 4 bases separating them. Germline V gene data show CDR1 as SGDLS and CDR2 as YYNGEE. The CDR3 extends over 12 amino acids. The CDR3 reads CASSVDTYGYTF. CDR3 nucleotide sequence: TGTGCCAGCAGCGTAGACACCTATGGCTACACCTTC.

This clone has a single count. The gene calls are TRBV7-2 and TRBJ2-2, with D maybe TRBD1 (7 bases). CDR3 length equals 16 residues. Trimming shortened V by 5 bases and J by 5 bases, and 18 bases separated the two germline ends. Germline V gene data show CDR1 as SGHTA and CDR2 as FQGNSA. The CDR3 DNA follows: TGTGCCAGCAGCATTAGAGCACAGGGGAGGACCGGGGAGCTGTTTTTT. Protein: CASSIRAQGRTGELFF.

The chain has TRBV5-1 and TRBJ1-4; 8 bases are a match to TRBD1. The ends lost 4 bases at V and 8 bases at J; junction bases unmatched: 10. In germline, CDR1 is SGHRS, CDR2 YFSETQ. This CDR3 is 15 amino acids long. CDR3 region: CASSATGGGGEKLFF. CDR3 coding DNA: TGCGCCAGCAGCGCCACAGGGGGAGGAGGGGAAAAACTGTTTTTT.

The V gene is TRBV11-2, the J gene TRBJ2-2; D possibly corresponds to TRBD2 (6 bases). Germline assignment: CDR1 SGHAT and CDR2 FQNNGV. This CDR3 contains 17 residues. The ends were cut back, 0 bases at V and 3 bases at J, with 14 bases in the middle. CDR3 coding DNA: TGTGCCAGCAGCTTAGATCGCCGCGGGGCGGACACCGGGGAGCTGTTTTTT. It encodes CASSLDRRGADTGELFF.

V and J are TRBV9 and TRBJ2-3; TRBD2 matches 9 bases. Looked up from germline, CDR1 is SGDLS and CDR2 is YYNGEE. There are 15 residues in the CDR3. The J segment lost 4 bases and the V segment lost 4 bases, leaving 7 bases of the junction unmatched. CDR3 sequence reads: CASSPQVAGADTQYF. The CDR3 DNA sequence: TGTGCCAGCAGCCCCCAAGTAGCGGGGGCAGATACGCAGTATTTT.

In this sample, this clone turned up once. V and J are TRBV28 and TRBJ1-4, with D maybe TRBD1 (6 bases). The CDR3 length is 15 residues. V lost 5 bases and J 6 bases, leaving 16 bases between the germline ends. CDR1 and CDR2 (germline): MDHEN, SYDVKM. The CDR3 region has the DNA TGTGCCAGCAGTCTTAACAGGGTAGCGGATGAAAAACTGTTTTTT. The encoded protein is CASSLNRVADEKLFF.

This clone was found many times. J is TRBJ1-2 and V is TRBV28, with D uncertain. The germline V gene has CDR1 MDHEN and CDR2 SYDVKM. This CDR3 is 11 amino acids long. V lost 7 bases and J 6 bases, leaving 9 bases between the germline ends. The CDR3 DNA follows: TGTGCCAGCACCTTCCGGAATGGCTACACCTTC. Protein: CASTFRNGYTF.

Regarding this clone: This CDR3 is also generated by other DNA sequences in the sample. The chain combines TRBV5-1 with TRBJ1-1; no clear D. CDR1 is SGHRS, CDR2 YFSETQ, per germline. The CDR3 is 14 residues long. V was trimmed by 1 base and J by 1 base, leaving 8 bases between them. CDR3 nucleotide sequence: TGCGCCAGCAGCTTGAATCCGGGGAACACTGAAGCTTTCTTT. It translates to CASSLNPGNTEAFF.

The chain uses TRBV27 and TRBJ1-5; D remains unclear. The CDR3 runs 13 residues. Trimming took 4 bases from V and 9 from J, leaving 13 bases between them. CDR1 and CDR2 (germline): MNHEY, SMNVEV (reference sequence). The CDR3 DNA sequence: TGTGCCAGCAGTTCCTATCCCGGTAGGCCCCAGCATTTT. It specifies CASSSYPGRPQHF.

The chain uses TRBV27 and TRBJ2-1; tentative D call: TRBD2 (6 bases). Germline V gene sequence: CDR1 MNHEY, CDR2 SMNVEV (reference sequence). The CDR3 spans 16 residues. V was pared by 3 bases and J by 7 bases, with 19 bases between. DNA of the CDR3: TGTGCCAGCAGTTTGTTCGGGACTCAACCGTTTAATGAGCAGTTCTTC. The encoded protein is CASSLFGTQPFNEQFF.

This chain uses TRBV6-5 with TRBJ1-2; the D is unclear. CDR1 and CDR2 from the germline V gene are MNHEY and SVGAGI. This CDR3 region has 13 residues. The V gene lost 5 bases and the J gene lost 4 bases, with 11 bases spanning the gap. This CDR3 reads CASSTTGTYGYTF. In nucleotides, the CDR3 is TGTGCCAGCAGTACGACGGGAACCTATGGCTACACCTTC.

V usage is TRBV6-1 and J usage is TRBJ1-3; perhaps TRBD1 as D (5 bases). The CDR3 covers 13 residues. V shed 2 bases and J shed 7 bases, with 9 bases lying between them. CDR1 is MNHNS and CDR2 is SASEGT in the germline V gene. The CDR3 nucleotides are TGTGCCAGCAGTGAACCCGGGGGGAACACCATATATTTT. It translates to CASSEPGGNTIYF.

This chain connects TRBV2 to TRBJ2-1, with TRBD2 identical over 12 bases. Germline trimming cut 5 bases from V and 4 bases from J; bases unmatched to any gene: 3. The germline CDR1 and CDR2 sequences are SNHLY and FYNNEI. The CDR3 has 15 residues. The CDR3 reads CASSQLAGGYNEQFF. CDR3 nucleotide sequence: TGTGCCAGCAGTCAACTAGCGGGGGGATACAATGAGCAGTTCTTC.

CDR3 sequence: CASSLLTPLDYNSPLHF. The CDR3 coding sequence is TGTGCCAGCAGTTTATTAACTCCTCTGGACTATAATTCACCCCTCCACTTT. The V gene is TRBV28, the J gene TRBJ1-6; no clear D gene. Trimming shortened V by 1 base and J by 3 bases, and 13 bases separated the two germline ends. The CDR3 has 17 amino acids. CDR1 is MDHEN, CDR2 SYDVKM, per germline.

The V and J genes are TRBV28 and TRBJ2-5, with D possibly called TRBD1 or TRBD2 (5 bases each). There are 15 residues in the CDR3. Per the germline V gene, CDR1 is MDHEN and CDR2 is SYDVKM. The V and J ends lost 4 bases and 1 base respectively, with 13 bases between them. CDR3 bases: TGTGCCAGCAGTTCCCCAACTGGGGGCCAAGAGACCCAGTACTTC. Translating gives CASSSPTGGQETQYF. The full variable domain, rest sourced from reference TRBV28 and TRBJ2-5, is DVKVTQSSRYLVKRTGEKVFLECVQDMDHENMFWYRQDPGLGLRLIYFSYDVKMKEKGDIPEGYSVSREKKERFSLILESASTNQTSMYLCASSSPTGGQETQYFGPGTRLLVL.

The chain joins TRBV27 to TRBJ2-3; TRBD2 agrees at 9 bases. This CDR3 is 16 amino acids long. J lost 5 bases, V lost 5 bases, and 11 bases had no gene match. The V gene's germline CDR1 is MNHEY and CDR2 SMNVEV (reference sequence). In nucleotides, the CDR3 is TGTGCCAGCAGTCCCCTAGGTAGCGGGGGATTAGATACGCAGTATTTT. This gives the protein CASSPLGSGGLDTQYF.

The chain joins TRBV28 to TRBJ1-2; tentatively, D is TRBD1 (5 bases). With 5 bases removed from V and 0 bases from J, the gap between germline ends came to 7 bases. There are 13 residues in the CDR3. CDR1 and CDR2 from the germline V gene are MDHEN and SYDVKM. In DNA form, the CDR3 reads TGTGCCAGCAGTCCGGGACCTAACTATGGCTACACCTTC. Translation: CASSPGPNYGYTF.

This rearrangement joins TRBV9 to TRBJ1-2; D is uncertain. Trimming pared 1 base from V and 5 bases from J, leaving 9 bases between. This CDR3 has 13 amino acids. Germline V gene sequence: CDR1 SGDLS, CDR2 YYNGEE. The CDR3 loop is CASSVNKPYGYTF. CDR3 in DNA: TGTGCCAGCAGCGTAAACAAACCGTATGGCTACACCTTC.

This clone was seen once. CDR3 in DNA: TGTGCCAGCAGTTACTCACAGGGAATCTTTGGAGGCTACACCTTC. Encoded protein: CASSYSQGIFGGYTF. V and J are TRBV6-5 and TRBJ1-2; possible D gene TRBD1, 6 bases. CDR3 size: 15 residues. Germline CDR1 reads MNHEY; CDR2 reads SVGAGI. With 0 bases removed from V and 8 bases from J, the gap between germline ends came to 16 bases.

This clone was seen once. The chain links TRBV7-3 to TRBJ2-7; D not resolved. The CDR3 length is 14 residues. Trimming stripped 2 bases from V and 1 base from J, with 9 bases between. The germline V gene encodes CDR1 SGHTA and CDR2 FQGTGA. The CDR3 here is CASSLEPSSYEQYF. The CDR3 DNA follows: TGTGCCAGCAGCTTAGAGCCGTCTTCCTACGAGCAGTACTTC.

V and J are TRBV9 and TRBJ1-1; D is undetermined. The CDR3 totals 13 residues. The germline V gene has CDR1 SGDLS and CDR2 YYNGEE. Trimming shortened V by 0 bases and J by 4 bases, and 7 bases separated the two germline ends. The CDR3 region has the DNA TGTGCCAGCAGCGTAGCCCGGAGCACTGAAGCTTTCTTT. Translated, it gives CASSVARSTEAFF.

This chain uses TRBV25-1 with TRBJ2-7; 8 bases agree with TRBD1. CDR1 MGHDK and CDR2 SYGVNS come from the germline V gene. The V segment lost 3 bases and the J segment 6 bases; nucleotides outside the gene matches: 7. This CDR3 is built from 14 residues. In nucleotides, the CDR3 is TGTGCCAGCAGTGACCTTGACAGGGGACGCGAGCAGTACTTC. Amino acid sequence: CASSDLDRGREQYF.

The rearrangement joins TRBV5-4 to TRBJ2-5; either TRBD1 or TRBD2 may supply D (5 bases each). Trimming shortened V by 4 bases and J by 1 base, and 11 bases separated the two germline ends. Per the germline V gene, CDR1 is SGHNT and CDR2 is YYREEE (reference sequence). The length of the CDR3 is 14 residues. Written as DNA, the CDR3 is TGTGCCAGCAGCCCGGGACCCCTCCAAGAGACCCAGTACTTC. Translated: CASSPGPLQETQYF. The whole variable domain, remainder taken from reference TRBV5-4 and TRBJ2-5, is ETGVTQSPTHLIKTRGQQVTLRCSSQSGHNTVSWYQQALGQGPQFIFQYYREEENGRGNFPPRFSGLQFPNYSSELNVNALELDDSALYLCASSPGPLQETQYFGPGTRLLVL.